This T cell receptor beta chain was found in a study of PD-1 blockade in mismatch repair-deficient tumors. About the study: Enrolled about 2013-2017, patients had progressing, pretreated mismatch repair-deficient cancers of about a dozen types.

Sequencing was performed with immunoSEQ multiplex PCR; in TCRdb, only in-frame clones are kept and a portion is missing. Of approximately 10,000 clones in the sample, just over 90% were seen once. In regard to this clone: The antigen remains unidentified.

Points from the study as a whole: After pembrolizumab, tumor-resident clones rose rapidly, then generally contracted before radiologic responses.

Trimming removed 3 bases from V and 4 bases from J; junction bases left unmatched: 6. CDR1 and CDR2 (germline): MNHEY, SMNVEV (reference sequence). This CDR3 is 15 amino acids long. Specified time point: approximately ten-day in vitro stimulation with candidate neoantigen peptide 3. Cells were stimulated around ten days with each of over five ELISpot-reactive neoantigens. The chain has TRBV27 and TRBJ1-5; 7 bases match TRBD1. This clonotype was sampled from an adult with mismatch repair-deficient cancer. This sample comprised cells cultured in vitro, obtained from a patient treated with pembrolizumab. CDR3 sequence (DNA): TGTGCCAGCAGTTTGGTCAGGGGGACGAATCAGCCCCAGCATTTT. Translated, it gives CASSLVRGTNQPQHF.